This record looks at one T cell receptor beta chain sequence and its context. Antigen: not known. Some clones are missing from TCRdb's copy, which holds only in-frame ones; the method was immunoSEQ multiplex PCR. The table has 350,000 to 500,000 clones, about 90% seen once. This specimen belongs to a study of Ad26.COV2.S vaccination and SARS-CoV-2 variants. Points from the study as a whole: Recipients given vaccine exceeded placebo recipients in spike-specific TCR breadth. Vaccinated and placebo-treated recipients had similar non-spike TCR breadth.

Documented treatment: roughly 18 received Ad26.COV2.S at low or high dose, single or two shots; roughly five received placebo; per-sample allocation not given. Collection of the samples took place on day 63 after the first injection of vaccine or placebo. Participants' vaccine, an Ad26 vector, delivered Wuhan-strain SARS-CoV-2 spike. The receptor was derived from a person aged 18-60 years who received the Ad26.COV2.S COVID-19 vaccine or a placebo. Sequencing used peripheral blood, obtained in a trial of Ad26.COV2.S vaccine versus placebo.

Here the CDR3 DNA reads TGTGCCACCAGCAGAGATGTTTCAGGGTATGGCTACACCTTC. This sequence encodes CATSRDVSGYGYTF. V and J are TRBV15 and TRBJ1-2, with D maybe TRBD1 (5 bases). Trimming took 0 bases from V and 5 from J, leaving 10 bases between them. Looked up from germline, CDR1 is LNHNV and CDR2 is YYDKDF (reference sequence). There are 14 residues in the CDR3.